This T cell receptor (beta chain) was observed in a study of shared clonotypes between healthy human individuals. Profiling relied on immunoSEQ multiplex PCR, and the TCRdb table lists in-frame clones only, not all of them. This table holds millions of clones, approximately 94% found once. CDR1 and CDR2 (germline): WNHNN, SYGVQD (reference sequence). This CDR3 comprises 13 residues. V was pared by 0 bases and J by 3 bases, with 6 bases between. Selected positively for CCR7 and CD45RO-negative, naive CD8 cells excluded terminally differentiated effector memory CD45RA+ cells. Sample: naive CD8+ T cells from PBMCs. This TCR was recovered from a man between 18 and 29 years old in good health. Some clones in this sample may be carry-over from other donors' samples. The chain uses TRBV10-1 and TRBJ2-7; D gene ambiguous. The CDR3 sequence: CASSESVLYEQYF. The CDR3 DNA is TGCGCCAGCAGTGAGTCGGTACTCTACGAGCAGTACTTC.